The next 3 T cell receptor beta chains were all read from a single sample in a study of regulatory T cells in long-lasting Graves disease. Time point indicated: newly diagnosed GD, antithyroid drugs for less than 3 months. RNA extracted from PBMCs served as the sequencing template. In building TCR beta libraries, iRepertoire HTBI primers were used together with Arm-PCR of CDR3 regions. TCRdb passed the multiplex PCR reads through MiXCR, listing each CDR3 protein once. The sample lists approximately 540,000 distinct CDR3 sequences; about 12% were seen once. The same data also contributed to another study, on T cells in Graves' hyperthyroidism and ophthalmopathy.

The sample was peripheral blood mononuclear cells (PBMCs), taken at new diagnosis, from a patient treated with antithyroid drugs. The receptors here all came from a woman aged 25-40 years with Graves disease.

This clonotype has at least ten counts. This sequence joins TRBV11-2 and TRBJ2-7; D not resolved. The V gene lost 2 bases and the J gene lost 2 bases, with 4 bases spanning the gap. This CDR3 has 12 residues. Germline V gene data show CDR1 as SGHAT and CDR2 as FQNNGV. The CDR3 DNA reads TGTGCCAGCAGCTTATTTCCCTACGAGCAGTACTTC. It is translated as CASSLFPYEQYF.

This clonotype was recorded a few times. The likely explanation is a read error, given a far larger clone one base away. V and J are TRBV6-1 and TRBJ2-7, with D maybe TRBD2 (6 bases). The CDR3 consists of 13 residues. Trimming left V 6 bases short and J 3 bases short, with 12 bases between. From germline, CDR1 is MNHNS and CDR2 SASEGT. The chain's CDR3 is CASRPPGDYEQYF. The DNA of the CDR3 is TGTGCCAGCAGGCCACCGGGGGACTACGAGCAGTACTTC.

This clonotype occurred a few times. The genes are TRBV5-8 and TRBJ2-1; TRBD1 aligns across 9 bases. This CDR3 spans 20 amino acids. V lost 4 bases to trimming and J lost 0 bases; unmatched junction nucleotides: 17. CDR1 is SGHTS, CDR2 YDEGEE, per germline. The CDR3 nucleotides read TGTGCCAGCAGCCCTGGGACAGGGTGGGTTCAGTTGCGCTCCTACAATGAGCAGTTCTTC. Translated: CASSPGTGWVQLRSYNEQFF.